Listed below are T cell receptor beta chains from one sample, sequenced in a study of cytomegalovirus exposure and HLA in healthy donors. Using immunoSEQ multiplex PCR, the repertoire was profiled, and TCRdb retains in-frame clones only, with some absent. The sample lists some 190,000 clones, 80% to 90% occurring once. The specimen was PBMCs. The receptor source for this set is a male donor in good health and CMV-seronegative. Each CDR3 is given with its conserved first and last residue. D genes are given only for firm matches. Rows may omit the clone size; those that give it use once, few, many or a size class.

clone_size j_call d_call v_call cdr3_nt cdr3_aa
. TRBJ2-2 . TRBV6-5 TGTGCCAGCAGTTACAAGTCTATTCTAAACACCGGGGAGCTGTTTTTT CASSYKSILNTGELFF
. TRBJ2-3 TRBD2 TRBV6-5 TGTGCCAGCAGGCCAGCGGGAGTAAGCACAGATACGCAGTATTTT CASRPAGVSTDTQYF
. TRBJ2-2 TRBD2 TRBV7-8 TGTGCCAGCAGCCGGACTAGCGGGGGGGTGAACACCGGGGAGCTGTTTTTT CASSRTSGGVNTGELFF
. TRBJ1-1 . TRBV28 TGTGCCAGCAGGGCTTCAGGGGAGGGCACTGAAGCTTTCTTT CASRASGEGTEAFF
. TRBJ2-7 TRBD2 TRBV7-8 TGTGCCAGCAACCCCCTCCCTAGCGGGGCCTACGAGCAGTACTTC CASNPLPSGAYEQYF
. TRBJ2-7 . TRBV14 TGTGCCAGCAGCCAAGACCGGGATCCCGGAATTTGGGAGCAGTACTTC CASSQDRDPGIWEQYF
. TRBJ2-2 TRBD1 TRBV7-9 TGTGCCAGCAGCCGGATTGGACAGGGCACCGGGGAGCTGTTTTTT CASSRIGQGTGELFF
. TRBJ1-2 . TRBV5-1 TGCGCCAGCAGCCTGGGGCAGGGGCTAGGCGGCTACCCCTTC CASSLGQGLGGYPF
few TRBJ2-2 TRBD2 TRBV6-5 TGTGCCAGCATTGGGGGAGGGCTCGGGGAGCTGTTTTTT CASIGGGLGELFF
once TRBJ2-3 . TRBV7-6 TGTGCCAGCAGCTTCGCCGACTGGGGCACAGATACGCAGTATTTT CASSFADWGTDTQYF
once TRBJ1-1 TRBD1 TRBV7-3 TGTGCCAGCAGCTTAGGGACAGAAAACACTGAAGCTTTCTTT CASSLGTENTEAFF
. TRBJ2-7 . TRBV30 TGTGCCTGGAGTTCGGGGCAGGGGGGCTACGAGCAGTACTTC CAWSSGQGGYEQYF
. TRBJ2-5 . TRBV13 TGTGCCAGCAGCCTGGGGGCCGGTGAGACCCAGTACTTC CASSLGAGETQYF
. TRBJ1-2 . TRBV7-9 TGTGCCAGCAGCTTCGGCAGGGATGGCTACACCTTC CASSFGRDGYTF
once TRBJ2-2 TRBD2 TRBV9 TGTGCCAGCTCCAATGGGCGGGGGGCGTCCAACACCGGGGAGCTGTTTTTT CASSNGRGASNTGELFF
once TRBJ2-5 TRBD2 TRBV9 TGTGCCAGCAGCCCCGGGACTAGCGGGGGGGCCATCGAGACCCAGTACTTC CASSPGTSGGAIETQYF
. TRBJ1-3 . TRBV10-3 TGTGCCATCAGTGGAGGCGCAGCGAACTCTGGAAACACCATATATTTT CAISGGAANSGNTIYF
. TRBJ2-5 TRBD1 TRBV5-1 TGCGCCAGCAGCTTTGAGAGGGGACAGAGGCAAGAGACCCAGTACTTC CASSFERGQRQETQYF
. TRBJ2-2 . TRBV19 TGTGCCAGTAGGACGGGAGTGGTCACCGGGGAGCTGTTTTTT CASRTGVVTGELFF
. TRBJ1-2 . TRBV4-3 TGCGCCAGCAGCCAAGTAACAGGCTATGGCTACACCTTC CASSQVTGYGYTF
. TRBJ2-1 TRBD2 TRBV27 TGTGCCAGCAGTTTTCGGGGGGTTGCATTTGAGCAGTTCTTC CASSFRGVAFEQFF
. TRBJ2-1 TRBD2 TRBV6-5 TGTGCCAGCAGTTACGGCAGCGGGAGCTACAATGAGCAGTTCTTC CASSYGSGSYNEQFF
once TRBJ1-1 TRBD1 TRBV7-9 TGTGCCAGCAGCTTGGGGGACAGGGTGACTGAAGCTTTCTTT CASSLGDRVTEAFF
. TRBJ1-6 TRBD1 TRBV19 TGTGCCAGTAGTAGGGGGACGGGACAGGGGACGCCACCCCTCCACTTT CASSRGTGQGTPPLHF
few TRBJ2-5 . TRBV28 TGTGCCAGCAGTTTTATGTCCCCGGGGGAGGCCCAGTACTTC CASSFMSPGEAQYF
. TRBJ1-4 TRBD1 TRBV5-6 TGTGCCAGCAGCTTGGCCGGCCAGGGGGGCGAAAAACTGTTTTTT CASSLAGQGGEKLFF
. TRBJ1-5 . TRBV4-1 TGCGCCAGCAGCCAAGATCCGGGGGGGGATCAGCCCCAGCATTTT CASSQDPGGDQPQHF
. TRBJ1-2 TRBD1 TRBV5-4 TGTGCCAGCAGCCGACAGGGCGAGGCTAACTATGGCTACACCTTC CASSRQGEANYGYTF
. TRBJ1-1 . TRBV7-9 TGTTCCAGCCGGCGGTTGAACACTGAAGCTTTCTTT CSSRRLNTEAFF
. TRBJ2-7 . TRBV6-1 TGTGCCAGCAGTTATGTTCACGAGCAGTACTTC CASSYVHEQYF